What follows are 28 T cell receptor beta chains derived from one specimen sequenced in a study of spatial heterogeneity in lung cancer. Sample time point: blood at routine non-recurrence follow-up after resection. TCRdb re-analysed the 5' RACE reads in MiXCR, keeping a single row per CDR3 protein. The sample lists about 20,000 distinct CDR3 sequences; less than 12% were seen once. The sample consisted of PBMCs, taken at follow-up. The receptors here all came from a female donor with early-stage non-small cell lung cancer.

This clonotype was seen at least ten times. One junction end disagrees with the germline gene, perhaps due to a read error. The chain joins TRBV7-2 to TRBJ1-1; D ambiguous. Germline lookup yields CDR1 SGHTA and CDR2 FQGNSA. The CDR3 runs to 11 residues. The CDR3 DNA reads TGTGCCAGCAGCCCAACGGTCGGACTGGTCTTT. Amino acids: CASSPTVGLVF.

This clonotype appeared once. CDR3 in amino acids: CASSRGTGGDTDTQYF. The CDR3, as DNA: TGCGCCAGCAGCCGAGGGACAGGGGGAGACACAGATACGCAGTATTTT. The J gene is TRBJ2-3, the V gene TRBV5-1; TRBD1 matches at 11 bases. The germline gives CDR1 SGHRS, CDR2 YFSETQ. CDR3 length equals 16 residues. With V trimmed by 4 bases and J by 2 bases, 6 bases remained unmatched.

The table lists this clonotype with many counts. The chain links TRBV2 to TRBJ2-7; no definite D call. CDR1 is SNHLY, CDR2 FYNNEI, per germline. Trimming shortened V by 4 bases and J by 3 bases, and 7 bases separated the two germline ends. This CDR3 comprises 12 residues. DNA of the CDR3: TGTGCCAGCAGTGTACAGTACTACGAGCAGTACTTC. Translation: CASSVQYYEQYF. Looking up the rest from reference TRBV2 and TRBJ2-7 gives the full variable domain: EPEVTQTPSHQVTQMGQEVILRCVPISNHLYFYWYRQILGQKVEFLVSFYNNEISEKSEIFDDQFSVERPDGSNFTLKIRSTKLEDSAMYFCASSVQYYEQYFGPGTRLTVT.

This clonotype was picked up many times. This chain joins TRBV19 and TRBJ2-3; the D gene is possibly TRBD2 (6 bases). Trimming shortened V by 4 bases and J by 6 bases, and 20 bases separated the two germline ends. Looked up from germline, CDR1 is LNHDA and CDR2 is SQIVND (reference sequence). The length of the CDR3 is 16 residues. Here the CDR3 reads CASSTAGIAGPDTQYF. The CDR3 DNA is TGTGCCAGTAGTACCGCGGGGATAGCCGGGCCCGATACGCAGTATTTT.

This clonotype was seen ten or more times. The DNA for the CDR3 is TGTGCCAGCAGCGGAAGGGGCTCTAGCGAGAGCTCCTACAATGAGCAGTTCTTC. It yields the protein CASSGRGSSESSYNEQFF. This chain joins TRBV7-2 and TRBJ2-1; D perhaps matches TRBD2 (6 bases). Trimming took 5 bases from V and 0 from J, leaving 20 bases between them. CDR1 and CDR2 (germline): SGHTA, FQGNSA. The CDR3 loop spans 18 amino acids.

The sample holds many counts of this clonotype. This chain joins TRBV28 and TRBJ2-7, with a weak D call TRBD1 (6 bases). The germline V gene encodes CDR1 MDHEN and CDR2 SYDVKM. With 6 bases removed from V and 0 bases from J, the gap between germline ends came to 9 bases. The CDR3 has 13 residues. CDR3 region: CASRTGRSYEQYF. CDR3 bases: TGTGCCAGCAGGACAGGTCGCTCCTACGAGCAGTACTTC.

The rearrangement joins TRBV2 to TRBJ2-1; D is possibly TRBD1 (5 bases). The V end was cut by 3 bases, the J end by 1 base, with 10 bases between. Germline V gives CDR1 SNHLY, CDR2 FYNNEI. This CDR3 comprises 15 residues. In DNA form, the CDR3 reads TGTGCCAGCAGTGAGGGGCTCTATTCCTACAATGAGCAGTTCTTC. This translates into CASSEGLYSYNEQFF.

This clonotype was observed at least ten times. This sequence joins TRBV9 and TRBJ2-5; 8 bases align to TRBD2. Trimming at V came to 0 bases and at J to 7 bases, leaving 11 bases not matched to a gene. The CDR3 covers 16 residues. Looked up from germline, CDR1 is SGDLS and CDR2 is YYNGEE. The CDR3 DNA is TGTGCCAGCAGCGTAGAAGGACTAGCCGGGGCGGCGACCCAGTACTTC. Translation gives CASSVEGLAGAATQYF.

The rearrangement links TRBV7-2 to TRBJ2-3, with D possibly TRBD2 on 6 matching bases. The CDR3 is 14 residues long. V lost 1 base to trimming and J lost 3 bases, with 8 bases between them. Germline-derived CDR1 and CDR2 are SGHTA and FQGNSA. The CDR3 region has the DNA TGTGCCAGCAGCTTAGTGGCGGGAACAGATACGCAGTATTTT. Encoded protein: CASSLVAGTDTQYF. Complete variable domain (other parts from reference TRBV7-2 and TRBJ2-3): GAGVSQSPSNKVTEKGKDVELRCDPISGHTALYWYRQSLGQGLEFLIYFQGNSAPDKSGLPSDRFSAERTGGSVSTLTIQRTQQEDSAVYLCASSLVAGTDTQYFGPGTRLTVL.

The CDR3 reads CASKGDLNTEAFF. CDR3 bases: TGCGCCAGCAAAGGGGACTTGAACACTGAAGCTTTCTTT. The V and J genes are TRBV5-1 and TRBJ1-1; D perhaps matches TRBD1 (5 bases). The V gene's germline CDR1 is SGHRS and CDR2 YFSETQ. The CDR3 totals 13 residues. Deletions cut 6 bases from V and 0 bases from J, with 9 bases between. The full variable domain, in which reference TRBV5-1 and TRBJ1-1 provide the parts outside the CDR3, is KAGVTQTPRYLIKTRGQQVTLSCSPISGHRSVSWYQQTPGQGLQFLFEYFSETQRNKGNFPGRFSGRQFSNSRSEMNVSTLELGDSALYLCASKGDLNTEAFFGQGTRLTVV.

This clonotype was counted ten times or more. The rearrangement links TRBV25-1 to TRBJ2-5; tentatively, D is TRBD1 (6 bases). V was clipped by 1 base and J by 5 bases, with 11 bases between them. The CDR3 loop spans 14 amino acids. Germline V CDR1 and CDR2: MGHDK, SYGVNS. In nucleotides, the CDR3 is TGTGCCAGCAGTGAATCGACAGGCCGGGAGACCCAGTACTTC. As protein: CASSESTGRETQYF.

This clonotype was counted many times. The genes are TRBV9 and TRBJ1-2; no clear D gene. V was shortened by 1 base and J by 7 bases, with 8 bases between the two germline ends. Per germline, CDR1 SGDLS and CDR2 YYNGEE. This CDR3 is built from 12 residues. The CDR3 reads CASSVRSSGYTF. In nucleotides, the CDR3 is TGTGCCAGCAGCGTACGGAGCAGTGGCTACACCTTC.

There are many counts of this clonotype. V is TRBV30 and J is TRBJ1-5; maybe TRBD1 (6 bases). Germline loops: CDR1 GTSNPN, CDR2 SVGIG (reference sequence). This CDR3 spans 13 amino acids. V lost 3 bases and J lost 4, with 10 bases in between. The CDR3 DNA reads as TGTGCCTGGAGCCGCACAGGGAATCAGCCCCAGCATTTT. Protein sequence: CAWSRTGNQPQHF.

This clonotype was seen only a few times. This chain connects TRBV5-1 to TRBJ1-2, with D unresolved. Trimming removed 4 bases at V and 8 bases at J, with 18 bases between. The CDR3 extends over 14 amino acids. Germline V gene data show CDR1 as SGHRS and CDR2 as YFSETQ. This chain's CDR3 is CASSEWTADGGYTF. CDR3 DNA: TGCGCCAGCAGCGAGTGGACGGCAGATGGGGGCTACACCTTC.

This clonotype has at least ten counts. V gene TRBV3-1 combines with J gene TRBJ1-1; 7 nucleotides line up with TRBD1. Germline CDR1 and CDR2: LGHDT and YNNKEL (reference sequence). The V and J ends lost 6 bases and 1 base, in that order; junction bases with no gene match: 2. The CDR3 is made up of 13 amino acids. The CDR3 sequence is CASSQGENTEAFF. CDR3 coding DNA: TGTGCCAGCAGTCAGGGGGAGAACACTGAAGCTTTCTTT. The full variable domain, completed using reference TRBV3-1 and TRBJ1-1, is DTAVSQTPKYLVTQMGNDKSIKCEQNLGHDTMYWYKQDSKKFLKIMFSYNNKELIINETVPNRFSPKSPDKAHLNLHINSLELGDSAVYFCASSQGENTEAFFGQGTRLTVV.

This clonotype was detected ten times or more. The chain links TRBV9 to TRBJ2-3; no clear D. Germline CDR1 SGDLS, CDR2 YYNGEE. There are 16 residues in the CDR3. V lost 3 bases and J lost 1, with 15 bases in between. Here the CDR3 reads CASSARPLGGTDTQYF. The CDR3 DNA is TGTGCCAGCAGCGCCCGCCCCTTGGGTGGCACAGATACGCAGTATTTT.

By proportion, this clonotype is medium-sized. The gene calls are TRBV19 and TRBJ1-5; 11 nucleotides align to TRBD1. Germline V lookup: CDR1 LNHDA, CDR2 SQIVND (reference sequence). The CDR3 runs 15 residues. V lost 4 bases to trimming and J lost 5 bases; unmatched junction nucleotides: 4. CDR3 amino acids: CASSTRTGGDQPQHF. CDR3 DNA: TGTGCCAGTAGTACCCGGACAGGGGGCGATCAGCCCCAGCATTTT.

This clonotype was recorded many times. The chain joins TRBV27 to TRBJ2-2; D gene uncertain. Trimming took off 8 bases at V and 7 bases at J, with 20 bases between the two ends. This CDR3 has 15 residues. Germline V gene data show CDR1 as MNHEY and CDR2 as SMNVEV (reference sequence). The DNA of the CDR3 is TGTGCCAGCGGCGCCCTAGAAGGGTCCAACGGGGAGCTGTTTTTT. This sequence encodes CASGALEGSNGELFF.

There are many counts of this clonotype. This rearrangement joins TRBV7-2 to TRBJ1-1; D gene unclear. V was cut by 3 bases and J by 5 bases, with 19 bases left in between. This CDR3 region has 16 residues. Germline V gives CDR1 SGHTA, CDR2 FQGNSA. CDR3 DNA: TGTGCCAGCAGCTTCCTAGGTGGTCGACGGCGTACTGAAGCTTTCTTT. This codes for CASSFLGGRRRTEAFF.

In its sample, this clonotype was seen many times. J is TRBJ2-5 and V is TRBV3-1; D may be TRBD1 (7 bases). The CDR3 covers 15 residues. Germline V gene sequence: CDR1 LGHDT, CDR2 YNNKEL (reference sequence). Trimming left V 3 bases short and J 4 bases short, with 15 bases between. As DNA, the CDR3 is TGTGCCAGCAGCCAGGGACAGTCGGAGGGAGAGACCCAGTACTTC. It translates to CASSQGQSEGETQYF.

This clonotype turned up a few times. This chain uses TRBV30 with TRBJ2-2; no definite D call. The CDR3 length is 11 residues. Trimming cost V 1 base and J 9 bases, with 6 bases left between them. CDR1 and CDR2 from the germline V gene are GTSNPN and SVGIG (reference sequence). The CDR3 DNA reads as TGTGCCTGGAGTGCCCTGCGGGAGCTGTTTTTT. Translated, it gives CAWSALRELFF.

This clonotype occurred many times. The rearrangement joins TRBV18 to TRBJ2-3; 7 nucleotides match TRBD1. This CDR3 has 17 residues. Losses at the gene ends were 3 bases for V and 10 bases for J; bases not matched to a gene: 19. Germline V gene data show CDR1 as KGHSH and CDR2 as LQKENI. CDR3 in DNA: TGTGCCAGCTCACCTCCCACATCCGGGACAGTAAAGGGGGCGCAGTATTTT. This gives the protein CASSPPTSGTVKGAQYF. The entire variable domain, with the rest obtained from reference TRBV18 and TRBJ2-3, is as follows: NAGVMQNPRHLVRRRGQEARLRCSPMKGHSHVYWYRQLPEEGLKFMVYLQKENIIDESGMPKERFSAEFPKEGPSILRIQQVVRGDSAAYFCASSPPTSGTVKGAQYFGPGTRLTVL.

In this sample, this clonotype turned up many times. The genes are TRBV28 and TRBJ1-3; perhaps TRBD1 as D (5 bases). This CDR3 region has 16 residues. Germline V gene lookup returns CDR1 MDHEN and CDR2 SYDVKM. Trimming shortened V by 5 bases and J by 0 bases, and 14 bases separated the two germline ends. CDR3 region: CASSGFGGSSGNTIYF. CDR3 coding DNA: TGTGCCAGCAGTGGGTTCGGGGGGAGCTCTGGAAACACCATATATTTT.

The table lists this clonotype with many counts. The V gene is TRBV3-1, the J gene TRBJ2-5, with D possibly matching TRBD1 (6 bases). CDR3 length: 14 amino acids. Germline V gene lookup returns CDR1 LGHDT and CDR2 YNNKEL (reference sequence). The V end lost 2 bases, the J end lost 6 bases, and 13 bases lay between the germline ends. CDR3 protein: CASSQQGTVKTQYF. The CDR3 region has the DNA TGTGCCAGCAGCCAACAGGGGACGGTGAAGACCCAGTACTTC.

This clonotype was seen many times. The J gene is TRBJ2-5, the V gene TRBV6-2 or TRBV6-3; 7 bases map to TRBD2. V lost 7 bases, J lost 2 bases, and 10 bases stayed unmatched. The germline CDR1 and CDR2 sequences are MNHEY and SVGEGT. This CDR3 has 15 residues. In DNA, the CDR3 is TGTGCCAGCATGAGGGCGGGAGCGGGACAAGAGACCCAGTACTTC. It translates to CASMRAGAGQETQYF.

CDR3 coding DNA: TGCGCCAGCAGCTTGGTGGGGACAGGGCTAGGCAATGAGCAGTTCTTC. The encoded protein is CASSLVGTGLGNEQFF. V is TRBV5-1 and J is TRBJ2-1; 9 nucleotides agree with TRBD1. The J segment lost 6 bases and the V segment lost 0 bases, leaving 7 bases of the junction unmatched. This CDR3 has 16 residues. Per the germline V gene, CDR1 is SGHRS and CDR2 is YFSETQ.

The chain employs TRBV18 and TRBJ2-7, with TRBD2 identical over 9 bases. This CDR3 is built from 14 residues. V dropped 5 bases and J dropped 2; count of bases not matched to a gene: 4. The germline V gene encodes CDR1 KGHSH and CDR2 LQKENI. The CDR3 is CASSDSGSPYEQYF. CDR3 nucleotide sequence: TGTGCCAGCTCAGATAGCGGGAGCCCCTACGAGCAGTACTTC. Full variable domain (remainder filled in from reference TRBV18 and TRBJ2-7): NAGVMQNPRHLVRRRGQEARLRCSPMKGHSHVYWYRQLPEEGLKFMVYLQKENIIDESGMPKERFSAEFPKEGPSILRIQQVVRGDSAAYFCASSDSGSPYEQYFGPGTRLTVT.

This clonotype was seen many times. CDR3 coding DNA: TGTGCCACCAGCAGAGGGGACGGAAACTATGGCTACACCTTC. It yields the protein CATSRGDGNYGYTF. The chain uses TRBV15 and TRBJ1-2; D is perhaps TRBD1 (5 bases). Per germline, CDR1 LNHNV and CDR2 YYDKDF (reference sequence). V was trimmed by 1 base and J by 2 bases, leaving 8 bases between them. This CDR3 has 14 residues.